This T cell receptor (beta chain) is from a study of Graves' ophthalmopathy and Graves' hyperthyroidism. Study details: There was a collection of peripheral blood at initial diagnosis, before any treatment. Points from the study as a whole: Ophthalmopathy cases were distinguished from stable hyperthyroidism by a 13-signature model, reaching around 88% sensitivity and 81.08% specificity. Detection in blood was also observed for most expanded thyroid clonotypes above 0.001 frequency.

The CDR3 totals 14 residues. Unmatched junction bases numbered 2, after V lost 1 base and J lost 5 bases. In germline, CDR1 is DFQATT, CDR2 SNEGSKA (reference sequence). Using RNA transcripts, the TCR beta CDR3 regions were amplified. RT-PCR with HTBI primers came first, then second-round multiplex PCR. Via MiXCR, TCRdb re-called the multiplex PCR reads, giving one row per CDR3 protein. The sample consists of 200,000 to 300,000 distinct CDR3 sequences, around 45% of them appearing once. About this clonotype itself: Antigen: not known.

Material for sequencing was peripheral blood. The chain links TRBV20-1 to TRBJ2-5; 12 bases agree with TRBD2. The clonotype comes from an adult man with Graves' ophthalmopathy. CDR3 DNA sequence: TGCAGTGCTAGAGGGCTAGCGGGAGGGGAGACCCAGTACTTC. Protein sequence: CSARGLAGGETQYF.